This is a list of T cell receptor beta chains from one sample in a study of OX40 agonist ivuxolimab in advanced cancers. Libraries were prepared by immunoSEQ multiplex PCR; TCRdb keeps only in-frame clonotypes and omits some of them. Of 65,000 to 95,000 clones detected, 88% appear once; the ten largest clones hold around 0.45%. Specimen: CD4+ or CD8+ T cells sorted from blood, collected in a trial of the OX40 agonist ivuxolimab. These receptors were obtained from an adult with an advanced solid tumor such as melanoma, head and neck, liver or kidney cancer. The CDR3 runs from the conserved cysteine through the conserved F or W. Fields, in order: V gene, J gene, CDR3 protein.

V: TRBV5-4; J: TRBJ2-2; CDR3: CASSDSWNTGELFF
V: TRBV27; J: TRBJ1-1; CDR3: CASSFTGNTEAFF
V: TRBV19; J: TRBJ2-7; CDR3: CASSINGYEQYF
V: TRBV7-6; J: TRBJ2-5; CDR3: CASSPAGTQYF
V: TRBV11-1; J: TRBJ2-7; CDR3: CASSFGQGDEQYF
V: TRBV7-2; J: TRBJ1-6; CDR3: CASSLDRGYNSPLHF
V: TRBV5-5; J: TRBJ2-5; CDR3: CASSPPGTSGGPARWKTQYF
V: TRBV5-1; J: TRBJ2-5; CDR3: CASSLDVGRETQYF
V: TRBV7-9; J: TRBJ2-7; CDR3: CASSFNLYEQYF
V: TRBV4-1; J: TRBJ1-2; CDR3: CASSLVGDPSGYTF
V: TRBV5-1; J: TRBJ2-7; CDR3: CASSNGQGRDEQYF
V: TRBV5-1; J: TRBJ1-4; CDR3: CASSLAYSEELFF
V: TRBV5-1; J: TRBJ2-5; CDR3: CASSTGTTQETQYF
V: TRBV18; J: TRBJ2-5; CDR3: CASSPEMMETQYF
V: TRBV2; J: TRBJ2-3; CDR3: CASKILSADTQYF
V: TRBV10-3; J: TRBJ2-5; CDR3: CAISPSSGQGDQETQYF
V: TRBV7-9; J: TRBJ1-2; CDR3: CASSLEGGGYTF
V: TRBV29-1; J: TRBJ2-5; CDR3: CSVPNPAQETQYF
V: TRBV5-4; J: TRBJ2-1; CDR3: CASSSAGTGGSEQFF
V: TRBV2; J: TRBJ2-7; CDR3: CASGRGQSSYEQYF
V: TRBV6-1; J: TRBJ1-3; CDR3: CASSEGSEERTIYF
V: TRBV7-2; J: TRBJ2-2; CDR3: CASSFERGTGELFF
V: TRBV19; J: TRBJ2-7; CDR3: CASNPGETYEQYF
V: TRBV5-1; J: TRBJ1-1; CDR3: CASSLGREKPEAFF
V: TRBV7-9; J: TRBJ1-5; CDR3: CASSRGWTDSNQPQHF
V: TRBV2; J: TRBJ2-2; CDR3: CASSVVQPDTGELFF
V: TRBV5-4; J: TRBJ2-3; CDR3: CASSADSTDTQYF
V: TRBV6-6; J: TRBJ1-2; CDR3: CASSLEEGASPGYTF
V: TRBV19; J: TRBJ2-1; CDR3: CASKKGYNEQFF